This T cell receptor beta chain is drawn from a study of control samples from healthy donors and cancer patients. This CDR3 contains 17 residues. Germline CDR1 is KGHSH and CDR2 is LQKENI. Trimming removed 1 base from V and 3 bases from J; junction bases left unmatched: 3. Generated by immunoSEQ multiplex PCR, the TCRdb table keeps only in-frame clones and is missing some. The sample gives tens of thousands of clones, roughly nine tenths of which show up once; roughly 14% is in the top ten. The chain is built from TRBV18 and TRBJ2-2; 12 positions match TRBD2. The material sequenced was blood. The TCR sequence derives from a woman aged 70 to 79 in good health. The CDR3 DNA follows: TGTGCCAGCTCACCACTTGGACTAGCGGGGCACACCGGGGAGCTGTTTTTT. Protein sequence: CASSPLGLAGHTGELFF. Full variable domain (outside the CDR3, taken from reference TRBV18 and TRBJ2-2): NAGVMQNPRHLVRRRGQEARLRCSPMKGHSHVYWYRQLPEEGLKFMVYLQKENIIDESGMPKERFSAEFPKEGPSILRIQQVVRGDSAAYFCASSPLGLAGHTGELFFGEGSRLTVL.